The clone carrying this TCR beta chain was found a few times. The data are from a study of blood T cells in healthy people across ages. Study overall: In model experiments, template switching was able to capture about one barcoded beta molecule for every two T cells that were present.

This CDR3 region has 17 residues. Germline V gives CDR1 LGHNA, CDR2 YNFKEQ. V shed 0 bases and J shed 0 bases, with 13 bases lying between them. It was with a sample-barcoded 5' primer and a J-beta primer mix that a second PCR of roughly 7 to 12 cycles was run. With 12 random nucleotides, a template-switch adaptor tagged each individual cDNA molecule. Per sample, CDR3-containing paired-end reads numbered at least 3 million. TCRdb used MiXCR to reprocess the 5' RACE reads, holding one entry per CDR3 protein. The sample yields 700,000 to 800,000 distinct CDR3 sequences, 43% seen once. The rearrangement uses TRBV4-2 and TRBJ2-3; D call uncertain. This sequence originates from a woman in her fifties or sixties in good health. Sequenced input: blood. CDR3 residues: CASSQDWQESSTDTQYF. CDR3 DNA: TGTGCCAGCAGCCAAGATTGGCAGGAATCTAGCACAGATACGCAGTATTTT.